This T cell receptor (beta chain) originates from a study of T-cell reconstitution after alpha-beta-depleted transplantation in children (dated by TCRdb to about 2016). About the investigation overall: Using TCR repertoire profiling, the study followed T-cell immune reconstitution in a quantitative way in children after TCRalphabeta/CD19-depleted allogeneic hematopoietic cell transplantation.

The CDR3 measures 17 amino acids from cysteine to phenylalanine. Here the CDR3 DNA is all that survives: 51 bases in frame from base 1. CDR1 and CDR2 are read off the germline V gene (reference sequence) as LNHDA and SQIVND. For this chain, trimming is 6 bases at the V end and 5 bases at the J end, and the number of junction bases without a gene match is 14. Overall study results and their limits: In some patients, the high TCRbeta diversity seen at day 60 was put down to recipient T cells and intrathymic progenitors that had survived conditioning. About two months after transplant, the apparently early recovery of alphabetaT-cell counts reportedly depended on just several hundred clones that had expanded rapidly and came from non-depleted graft cells. Over subsequent months, a decline in hyperexpanded clone frequencies was noted, and after one year, T-cell counts and TCRbeta diversity were mostly ascribed to newly produced T cells.

Read against the paper, the sample's treatment or condition label means: allogeneic hematopoietic cell transplantation with graft depleted of TCRalphabeta T cells and CD19 B cells. TCRalphabeta/CD19-depleted allogeneic hematopoietic cell grafts were given to the transplant recipients, all of whom were children. The library was obtained by PCR. The instrument given in TCRdb is Illumina HiSeq 2500. To normalize quantification of the TCRbeta repertoire, the TCR libraries were built with molecular barcoding that relied on unique molecular identifiers. Using fastp trimming at Q25 and MiXCR clonotype assembly, TCRdb reanalyzed the public sequencing data and kept in-frame beta chains. Records with the same CDR3 protein are collapsed into one entry carrying the most frequent genes and DNA. In this sample the table shows approximately 500,000 distinct CDR3 sequences, 10% of which occur a single time. Around 2% of the sample is held by the ten biggest clonotypes.

With respect to this clonotype: Its antigen is unknown. No quality values exist for individual bases; no much larger clone is one base distant.

This chain joins TRBV19 to TRBJ2-1; 9 bases in between match TRBD2. This TCR was sampled from a child aged 2-15 years with inherited bone marrow failure, due to receive a stem cell transplant. Sequenced material: PBMCs, taken before TCRalphabeta/CD19-depleted stem cell transplant. The nucleotide sequence is TGTGCCAGTAGCCCTCTAACCGGGACTAGCTCTCACAATGAGCAGTTCTTC. Its coded protein is CASSPLTGTSSHNEQFF.